The rows below give T cell receptor beta chains drawn from one sample of a study of blood T cell repertoires in COVID-19. The protocol was immunoSEQ multiplex PCR, while the TCRdb copy is restricted to in-frame clones and leaves out a portion. The repertoire holds more than 150,000 clones, with 70% to 85% as singletons. The material sequenced was PBMCs or T cells enriched from blood (not recorded which). The receptors were sampled from a woman between 50 and 59 years old who had recovered from COVID-19. The CDR3 runs from the conserved cysteine through the conserved F or W. Some rows have no size entry. The others give once, few or many, or a class for an expanded clone.

few	TRBV3-1/TRBV3-2	TRBJ1-1	CASSQMGGTEAFF
.	TRBV7-9	TRBJ1-1	CASSPDTEAFF
.	TRBV5-1	TRBJ2-2	CASSHNTGELFF
.	TRBV7-3	TRBJ2-2	CASSLSSGAGELFF
.	TRBV7-8	TRBJ2-7	CASSFQGTGGLGYF
.	TRBV6-4	TRBJ2-1	CASSAQIDRYNEQFF
.	TRBV12-5	TRBJ2-2	CASGSGQGGGELFF
.	TRBV11-3	TRBJ2-1	CASSLHQGSYNEQFF
.	TRBV2	TRBJ2-7	CASTFSGALSEQYF
.	TRBV30	TRBJ2-5	CAWKPGQGAQETQYF
.	TRBV6-2/TRBV6-3	TRBJ2-3	CASSRDSGTGGSDTQYF
.	TRBV6-4	TRBJ2-1	CASSAGTSGFYNEQFF